This T cell receptor (beta chain) came from a study of vaccination and CD4 T cells after COVID-19. Across the study: Both day-14 and day-161-to-241 post-vaccine samples exist for a few convalescent patients.

This clonotype was counted a few times. The antigen is not known. With the Oncomine TCR Beta short-read assay, DNA from cultured CD4+ T cells was sequenced. TCRdb re-called the PCR reads through MiXCR, storing one row per CDR3 protein. Here the sample spans around 30,000 distinct CDR3 sequences, over 30% being singletons. The sample's time point: late sampling 161 to 241 days after vaccination in three convalescent patients. This sample's treatment: roughly ten-day PBMC culture with coronavirus spike peptide pools or control peptides (ViraFEST assay). This CDR3 region has 16 residues. Germline CDR1 is MNHNS and CDR2 is SASEGT. V was shortened by 6 bases and J by 0 bases, with 12 bases between the two germline ends.

The source is a human donor who had recovered from COVID-19. The chain recombines TRBV6-1 with TRBJ1-6, with unresolved D. Here the sequenced sample was CD4+ T cells from blood, cultured in vitro, taken about 7 months after SARS-CoV-2 vaccination. CDR3 sequence (DNA): TGTGCCAGCAGGATAAAAGAGAGCTCCTATAATTCACCCCTCCACTTT. This encodes CASRIKESSYNSPLHF.